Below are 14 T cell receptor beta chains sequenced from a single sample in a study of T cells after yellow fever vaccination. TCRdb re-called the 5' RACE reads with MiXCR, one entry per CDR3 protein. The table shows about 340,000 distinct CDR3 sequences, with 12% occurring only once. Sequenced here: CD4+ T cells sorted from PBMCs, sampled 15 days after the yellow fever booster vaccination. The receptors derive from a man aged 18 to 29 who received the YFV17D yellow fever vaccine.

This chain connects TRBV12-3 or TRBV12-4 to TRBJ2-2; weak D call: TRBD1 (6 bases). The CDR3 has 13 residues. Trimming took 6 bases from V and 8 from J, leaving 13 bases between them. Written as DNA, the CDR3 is TGTGCCAGCAGCACGACAGGATCTGGGGAGCTGTTTTTT. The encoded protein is CASSTTGSGELFF.

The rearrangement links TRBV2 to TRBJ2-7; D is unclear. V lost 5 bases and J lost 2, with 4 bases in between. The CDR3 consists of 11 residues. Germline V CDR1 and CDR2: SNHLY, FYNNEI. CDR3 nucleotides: TGTGCCAGCAGTACGGCCTACGAGCAGTACGTC. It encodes CASSTAYEQYV.

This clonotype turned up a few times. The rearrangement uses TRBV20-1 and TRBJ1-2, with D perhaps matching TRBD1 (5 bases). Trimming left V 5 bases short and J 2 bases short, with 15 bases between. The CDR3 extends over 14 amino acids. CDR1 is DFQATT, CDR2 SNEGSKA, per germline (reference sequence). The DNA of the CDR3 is TGCAGTGCTTTAAGCAGGGTTTGGAACTATGGCTACACCTTC. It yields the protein CSALSRVWNYGYTF.

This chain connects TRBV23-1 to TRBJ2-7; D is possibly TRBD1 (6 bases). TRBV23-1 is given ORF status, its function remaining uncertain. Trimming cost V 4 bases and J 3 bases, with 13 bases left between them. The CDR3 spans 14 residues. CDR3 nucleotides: TGCGCCAGCAGTCCCCACCGCAGGGGCTACGAGCAGTACTTC. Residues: CASSPHRRGYEQYF.

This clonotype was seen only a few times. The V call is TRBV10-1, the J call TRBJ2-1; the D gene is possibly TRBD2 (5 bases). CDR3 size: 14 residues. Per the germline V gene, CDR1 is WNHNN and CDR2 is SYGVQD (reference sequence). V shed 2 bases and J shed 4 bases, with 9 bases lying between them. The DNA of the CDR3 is TGCGCCAGCAGTGAGCGGGGTGGTTACAATGAGCAGTTCTTC. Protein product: CASSERGGYNEQFF.

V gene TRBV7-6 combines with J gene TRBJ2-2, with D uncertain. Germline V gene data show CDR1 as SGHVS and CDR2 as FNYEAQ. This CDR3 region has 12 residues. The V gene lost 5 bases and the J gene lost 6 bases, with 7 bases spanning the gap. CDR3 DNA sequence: TGTGCCAGCAGCCACCCCTCCGGGGAGCTGTTTTTT. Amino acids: CASSHPSGELFF.

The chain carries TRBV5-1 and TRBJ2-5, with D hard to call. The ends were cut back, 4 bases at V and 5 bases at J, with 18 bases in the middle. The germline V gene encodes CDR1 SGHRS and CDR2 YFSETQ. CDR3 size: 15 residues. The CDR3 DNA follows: TGCGCCAGCAGCCTACGCGGCTCGACATCGGAGACCCAGTACTTC. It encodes CASSLRGSTSETQYF.

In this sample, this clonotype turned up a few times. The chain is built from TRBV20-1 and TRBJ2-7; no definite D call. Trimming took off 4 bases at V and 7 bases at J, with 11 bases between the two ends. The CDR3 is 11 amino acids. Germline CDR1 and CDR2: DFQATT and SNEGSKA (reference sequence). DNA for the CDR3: TGCAGTGCTACGGTCTGGGGTGAGCAGTACGTC. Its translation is CSATVWGEQYV.

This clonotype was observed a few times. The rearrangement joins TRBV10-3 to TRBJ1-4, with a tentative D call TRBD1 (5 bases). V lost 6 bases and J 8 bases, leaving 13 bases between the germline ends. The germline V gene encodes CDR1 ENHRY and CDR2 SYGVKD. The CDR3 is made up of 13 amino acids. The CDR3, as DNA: TGTGCCATCAGGGGGCAGGAGGACGAAAAACTGTTTTTT. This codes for CAIRGQEDEKLFF.

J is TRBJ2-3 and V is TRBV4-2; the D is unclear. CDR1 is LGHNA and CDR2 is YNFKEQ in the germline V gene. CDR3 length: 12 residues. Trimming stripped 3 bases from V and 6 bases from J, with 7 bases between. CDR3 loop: CASSHRSDTQYF. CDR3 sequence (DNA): TGTGCCAGCAGCCACCGTTCCGATACGCAGTATTTT.

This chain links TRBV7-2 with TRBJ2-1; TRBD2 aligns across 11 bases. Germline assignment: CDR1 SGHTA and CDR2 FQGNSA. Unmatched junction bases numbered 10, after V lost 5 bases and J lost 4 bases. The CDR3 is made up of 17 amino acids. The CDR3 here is CASSRDLAGGRYNEQFF. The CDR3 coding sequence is TGTGCCAGCAGCAGGGACCTAGCGGGGGGCCGGTACAATGAGCAGTTCTTC.

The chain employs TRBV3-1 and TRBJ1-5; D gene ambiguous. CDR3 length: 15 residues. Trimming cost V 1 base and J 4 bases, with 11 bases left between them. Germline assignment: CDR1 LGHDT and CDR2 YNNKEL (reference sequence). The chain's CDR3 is CASSQGWAGNQPQHF. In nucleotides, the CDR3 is TGTGCCAGCAGCCAAGGATGGGCAGGAAATCAGCCCCAGCATTTT. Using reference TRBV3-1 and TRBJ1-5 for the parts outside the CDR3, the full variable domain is DTAVSQTPKYLVTQMGNDKSIKCEQNLGHDTMYWYKQDSKKFLKIMFSYNNKELIINETVPNRFSPKSPDKAHLNLHINSLELGDSAVYFCASSQGWAGNQPQHFGDGTRLSIL.

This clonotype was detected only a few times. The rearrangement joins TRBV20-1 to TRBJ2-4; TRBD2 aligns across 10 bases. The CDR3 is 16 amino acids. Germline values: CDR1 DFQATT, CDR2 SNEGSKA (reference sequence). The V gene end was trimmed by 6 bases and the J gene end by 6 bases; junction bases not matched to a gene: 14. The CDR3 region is CSAHWSASGGTNIQYF. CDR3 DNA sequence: TGCAGTGCCCACTGGTCCGCTAGCGGGGGAACAAACATTCAGTACTTC.

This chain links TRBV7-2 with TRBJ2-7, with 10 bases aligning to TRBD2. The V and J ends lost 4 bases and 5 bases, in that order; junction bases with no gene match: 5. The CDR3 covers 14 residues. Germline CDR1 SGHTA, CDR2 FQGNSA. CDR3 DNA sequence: TGTGCCAGCAGCTCAAGCGGGGGGGGCCACGAGCAGTACGTC. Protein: CASSSSGGGHEQYV.